The 5 T cell receptor beta chains given below trace back to one sample, sequenced in a study of shared clonotypes between healthy human individuals. Sequenced by immunoSEQ multiplex PCR; TCRdb stores in-frame clones only, minus some. The sample yields 2 million to 2.5 million clones, 85% to 95% seen once. The naive CD8 population came from CD45RO-negative cells selected for CCR7, without terminally differentiated effector memory CD45RA+ cells. The sequencing sample was made of naive CD8+ T cells from PBMCs. All receptors derive from a young man in good health. Some clones in this sample may be carry-over from other donors' samples.

The chain carries TRBV7-3 and TRBJ2-2; TRBD2 matches at 8 bases. This CDR3 contains 18 residues. J lost 3 bases, V lost 5 bases, and 14 bases had no gene match. Germline CDR1 SGHTA, CDR2 FQGTGA. CDR3 sequence reads: CASSPRAGREDYTGELFF. The DNA for the CDR3 is TGTGCCAGCAGCCCCCGGGCTGGGCGGGAGGACTACACCGGGGAGCTGTTTTTT. The full variable domain, completed using reference TRBV7-3 and TRBJ2-2, is GAGVSQTPSNKVTEKGKYVELRCDPISGHTALYWYRQSLGQGPEFLIYFQGTGAADDSGLPNDRFFAVRPEGSVSTLKIQRTERGDSAVYLCASSPRAGREDYTGELFFGEGSRLTVL.

J is TRBJ2-7 and V is TRBV27; TRBD2 matches at 9 bases. Per germline, CDR1 MNHEY and CDR2 SMNVEV (reference sequence). Trimming at V came to 3 bases and at J to 3 bases, leaving 15 bases not matched to a gene. The CDR3 sequence is 18 residues long. In DNA, the CDR3 is TGTGCCAGCAGTTTGGTTTCCCCTGATAGCGGGAGTAGCTACGAGCAGTACTTC. Protein product: CASSLVSPDSGSSYEQYF.

V gene TRBV20-1 combines with J gene TRBJ1-2; D unclear. Trimming shortened V by 4 bases and J by 4 bases, and 4 bases separated the two germline ends. The germline CDR1 and CDR2 sequences are DFQATT and SNEGSKA (reference sequence). CDR3 length: 10 residues. The CDR3 here is CSAMGYGYTF. As DNA, the CDR3 is TGCAGTGCTATGGGCTATGGCTACACCTTC.

This clone was observed a few times. The sample carries other DNA sequences with the same CDR3. Here the CDR3 DNA reads TGTGCCAGCAGTTTGAGTTCCTACGAGCAGTACTTC. Its protein product is CASSLSSYEQYF. The V gene is TRBV28, the J gene TRBJ2-7; D gene unclear. Trimming left V 3 bases short and J 1 base short, with 4 bases between. The length of the CDR3 is 12 residues. Per the germline V gene, CDR1 is MDHEN and CDR2 is SYDVKM.

The chain carries TRBV10-3 and TRBJ1-2; D gene unclear. Germline V CDR1 and CDR2: ENHRY, SYGVKD. The CDR3 contains 14 residues. Trimming left V 6 bases short and J 5 bases short, with 16 bases between. The CDR3 DNA follows: TGTGCCATCAGCGAGACATGGGAGTCGTATGGCTACACCTTC. It translates to CAISETWESYGYTF.